This TCR beta chain comes out of a study of blood T cell repertoires in COVID-19. Study at large: From the United States, Italy and Spain came samples of acute and convalescent COVID-19.

Germline CDR1 and CDR2: MNHEY and SVGAGI. V was pared by 6 bases and J by 3 bases, with 4 bases of the junction left unmatched. The CDR3 totals 15 residues. Original analysis: The assay estimated nucleated cells by amplifying reference gene primers. Libraries were prepared by immunoSEQ multiplex PCR; TCRdb keeps only in-frame clonotypes and omits some of them. That table furnishes V, J and clone size, whereas the DNA furnished D and trimming. The sample has around 300,000 clones; around nine tenths are singletons. This clone showed up just a few times. This TCR was recovered from a middle-aged woman who had recovered from COVID-19. Input material: PBMCs or T cells enriched from blood (not recorded which). The V and J genes are TRBV6-5 and TRBJ2-7, with TRBD2 matching over 14 bases. The CDR3 reads CASSEGLAGVYEQYF. CDR3 DNA: TGTGCCAGCAGCGAGGGACTAGCGGGGGTCTACGAGCAGTACTTC.